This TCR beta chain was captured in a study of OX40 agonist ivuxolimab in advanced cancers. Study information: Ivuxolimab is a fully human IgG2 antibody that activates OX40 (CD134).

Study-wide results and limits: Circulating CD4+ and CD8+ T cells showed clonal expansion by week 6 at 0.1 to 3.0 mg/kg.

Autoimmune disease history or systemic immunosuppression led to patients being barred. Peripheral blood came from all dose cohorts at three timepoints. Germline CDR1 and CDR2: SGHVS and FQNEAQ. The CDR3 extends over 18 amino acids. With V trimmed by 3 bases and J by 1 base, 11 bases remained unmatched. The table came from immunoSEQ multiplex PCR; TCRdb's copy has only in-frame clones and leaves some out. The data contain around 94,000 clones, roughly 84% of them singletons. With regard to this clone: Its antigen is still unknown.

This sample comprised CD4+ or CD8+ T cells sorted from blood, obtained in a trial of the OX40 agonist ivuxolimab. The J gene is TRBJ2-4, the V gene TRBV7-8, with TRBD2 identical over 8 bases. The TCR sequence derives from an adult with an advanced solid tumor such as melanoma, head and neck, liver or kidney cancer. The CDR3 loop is CASSLAGGADMAKNIQYF. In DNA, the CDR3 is TGTGCCAGCAGCTTGGCGGGGGGTGCTGACATGGCCAAAAACATTCAGTACTTC.